The TCR beta chain described here comes from a study of T-cell memory formation after mild COVID-19. This clonotype was counted ten times or more. In TCRdb, the 5' RACE reads were re-called with MiXCR into one record per CDR3 protein. The table lists fewer than 15,000 distinct CDR3 sequences, about 11% of them singletons. Sample: PBMCs or a T cell subset sorted from them (not recorded which). The source is an adult woman who had mild COVID-19 (a few samples of this study predate the infection). Cell type and time point are not known.

The CDR3 loop is CSAPGDTYNEQFF. As DNA, the CDR3 is TGCAGTGCGCCGGGGGACACTTACAATGAGCAGTTCTTC. The chain recombines TRBV20-1 with TRBJ2-1; D could derive from TRBD1 or TRBD2 (6 bases each). This CDR3 is built from 13 residues. The V end lost 6 bases, the J end lost 4 bases, and 13 bases lay between the germline ends. Germline assignment: CDR1 DFQATT and CDR2 SNEGSKA (reference sequence).